The 8 T cell receptor beta chains given below trace back to one sample, sequenced in a study of T cells after yellow fever vaccination. In TCRdb, the 5' RACE reads were re-called with MiXCR into one record per CDR3 protein. The sample shows hundreds of thousands of distinct CDR3 sequences, 9% to 15% of them seen only once. The sequences come from PBMCs, collected on the day of the yellow fever booster vaccination. These receptors were obtained from a man aged 30 to 39 who received the YFV17D yellow fever vaccine.

The sample holds a few counts of this clonotype. The chain links TRBV7-2 to TRBJ1-3, with D tentatively TRBD1 (6 bases). The V gene lost 5 bases and the J gene lost 0 bases, with 11 bases spanning the gap. The germline V gene encodes CDR1 SGHTA and CDR2 FQGNSA. The CDR3 consists of 15 residues. The CDR3 DNA is TGTGCCAGCAGCCCACGGACAGCCTCTGGAAACACCATATATTTT. Its protein product is CASSPRTASGNTIYF.

In this sample, this clonotype turned up a few times. The rearrangement links TRBV20-1 to TRBJ2-7; D is unclear. The CDR3 length is 15 residues. Between the trimmed V and J ends, which lost 3 bases and 0 bases, there was a span of 15 bases. CDR1 and CDR2 from the germline V gene are DFQATT and SNEGSKA (reference sequence). CDR3 DNA: TGCAGTGCTAGTCACCCGGGTACCCACTCCTACGAGCAGTACTTC. It translates to CSASHPGTHSYEQYF.

V is TRBV10-2 and J is TRBJ2-4; 7 nucleotides agree with TRBD2. With 8 bases clipped from V and 10 bases from J, the junction kept 11 bases outside the gene matches. The V gene's germline CDR1 is WSHSY and CDR2 SAAADI. This CDR3 comprises 13 residues. The CDR3 reads CASGGERDGIQYF. The CDR3 region has the DNA TGCGCCAGCGGAGGGGAGCGGGATGGAATTCAGTACTTC.

This clonotype was found a few times. The DNA for the CDR3 is TGTGCCAGCAGCTACGGGACAGTTCTGGATACGCAGTATTTT. Protein sequence: CASSYGTVLDTQYF. The V and J genes are TRBV7-8 and TRBJ2-3, with 7 positions matching TRBD1. The V gene end was trimmed by 4 bases and the J gene end by 6 bases; junction bases not matched to a gene: 7. This CDR3 has 14 residues. CDR1 and CDR2 (germline): SGHVS, FQNEAQ.

This clonotype has only a few counts. V usage is TRBV5-1 and J usage is TRBJ1-4, with unresolved D. Trimming took off 4 bases at V and 4 bases at J, with 11 bases between the two ends. The length of the CDR3 is 14 residues. Germline V lookup: CDR1 SGHRS, CDR2 YFSETQ. For the CDR3, the DNA is TGCGCCAGCAGCATGGAGAGCGGTAATGAAAAACTGTTTTTT. Translated: CASSMESGNEKLFF.

CDR3 nucleotide sequence: TGTGCCAGCAGTCGATTAAAGACAGGGGGCAACACTGAAGCTTTCTTT. Protein: CASSRLKTGGNTEAFF. This chain connects TRBV6-1 to TRBJ1-1; 10 bases are shared with TRBD1. The germline V gene encodes CDR1 MNHNS and CDR2 SASEGT. Trimming took 5 bases from V and 2 from J; bases not matched to a gene: 8. This CDR3 contains 16 residues.

This rearrangement joins TRBV9 to TRBJ2-1; no definite D call. Trimming removed 4 bases at V and 10 bases at J, with 12 bases between. CDR3 length: 12 amino acids. Germline CDR1 SGDLS, CDR2 YYNGEE. This CDR3 reads CASSPTPGEQFF. The DNA of the CDR3 is TGTGCCAGCAGCCCCACCCCCGGAGAGCAGTTCTTC.

This clonotype was detected many times. The chain employs TRBV7-2 and TRBJ2-7, with TRBD2 identical over 9 bases. Germline values: CDR1 SGHTA, CDR2 FQGNSA. Trimming took 1 base from V and 6 from J; bases not matched to a gene: 10. CDR3 size: 16 residues. CDR3 in DNA: TGTGCCAGCAGCTTAGATCCCCTAGCGGGAATGGTCGAGCAGTACTTC. Protein: CASSLDPLAGMVEQYF.